These 22 T cell receptor beta chains were all obtained from the same sample, sequenced in a study of Ad26.COV2.S vaccination and SARS-CoV-2 variants. This sample's treatment: about 20 received Ad26.COV2.S at low or high dose, single or two shots; about five received placebo; per-sample allocation not given. Material that was analyzed had been drawn on day 63 after the first vaccine or placebo injection. The data were produced by immunoSEQ multiplex PCR, yet TCRdb's version contains in-frame clones alone and is incomplete. Of about 420,000 clones in the sample, roughly 90% are singletons; the top ten hold about 3.5%. The source was peripheral blood, collected in a trial of Ad26.COV2.S vaccine versus placebo. Receptors originate from a person between 18 and 65 years old who received the Ad26.COV2.S COVID-19 vaccine or a placebo.

The genes are TRBV29-1 and TRBJ2-2, with D unresolved. CDR1 and CDR2 (germline): SQVTM, ANQGSEA. The CDR3 is 15 amino acids. Trimming stripped 2 bases from V and 2 bases from J, with 12 bases between. The CDR3 loop reads CSVEKENLNTGELFF. The CDR3 coding sequence is TGCAGCGTTGAAAAGGAGAATCTAAACACCGGGGAGCTGTTTTTT.

V gene TRBV3-1 (or the pseudogene TRBV3-2) combines with J gene TRBJ2-2; D is ambiguous. V lost 1 base and J lost 1, with 7 bases in between. The CDR3 has 15 residues. The germline gives CDR1 LGHDT, CDR2 YNNKEL (reference sequence). The CDR3 DNA reads TGTGCCAGCAGCCAAGCGGCGGTGAACACCGGGGAGCTGTTTTTT. Translation: CASSQAAVNTGELFF.

The V and J genes are TRBV12-3 or TRBV12-4 and TRBJ1-2; the D is unclear. This CDR3 contains 12 residues. V lost 3 bases and J 6 bases, leaving 8 bases between the germline ends. In DNA, the CDR3 is TGTGCCAGCAGTTTTGGGTCCGATGGCTACACCTTC. As protein: CASSFGSDGYTF.

The chain joins TRBV4-2 to TRBJ1-4, with D possibly matching TRBD1 (5 bases). Germline loops: CDR1 LGHNA, CDR2 YNFKEQ. V was clipped by 4 bases and J by 8 bases, with 20 bases between them. This CDR3 comprises 16 residues. CDR3 DNA: TGTGCCAGCAGCCTCGATGGGGGGTCAGGAGGGGAAAAACTGTTTTTT. Amino acid sequence: CASSLDGGSGGEKLFF.

The chain employs TRBV5-1 and TRBJ1-1; D ambiguous. Germline-derived CDR1 and CDR2 are SGHRS and YFSETQ. Trimming cost V 4 bases and J 2 bases, with 15 bases left between them. The CDR3 spans 15 residues. Written as DNA, the CDR3 is TGCGCCAGCAGCGTTATGACTCCAAGAAACACTGAAGCTTTCTTT. It yields the protein CASSVMTPRNTEAFF.

The chain combines TRBV18 with TRBJ1-2, with D possibly matching TRBD1 (6 bases). Per germline, CDR1 KGHSH and CDR2 LQKENI. There are 16 residues in the CDR3. V gave up 1 base and J gave up 6 bases, with 18 bases separating them. CDR3 protein: CASSPLGQGLMDGYTF. The CDR3 DNA is TGTGCCAGCTCACCACTGGGGCAGGGGTTGATGGATGGCTACACCTTC.

This clone was seen only once. The chain combines TRBV6-2 or TRBV6-3 with TRBJ2-3, with 8 nucleotides matching TRBD1. Germline V gives CDR1 MNHEY, CDR2 SVGEGT. With 6 bases clipped from V and 2 bases from J, the junction kept 10 bases outside the gene matches. This CDR3 is built from 16 residues. The CDR3 DNA reads as TGTGCCAGCAGGCCTACGACAGGGGTCTACACAGATACGCAGTATTTT. It codes for CASRPTTGVYTDTQYF.

CDR3 residues: CASSSNRGSNQPQHF. CDR3 sequence (DNA): TGTGCCAGCAGTTCTAACAGGGGGAGCAATCAGCCCCAGCATTTT. V usage is TRBV28 and J usage is TRBJ1-5; 8 positions agree with TRBD1. The CDR3 extends over 15 amino acids. CDR1 MDHEN and CDR2 SYDVKM come from the germline V gene. J was trimmed by 1 base and V by 4 bases; bases with no gene match: 3.

V is TRBV19 and J is TRBJ2-2, with a weak D call TRBD2 (5 bases). This CDR3 region has 15 residues. Germline values: CDR1 LNHDA, CDR2 SQIVND (reference sequence). Trimming pared 11 bases from V and 0 bases from J, leaving 16 bases between. DNA for the CDR3: TGTGCCGTATCAGTGACCGGGGCGAACACCGGGGAGCTGTTTTTT. The encoded protein is CAVSVTGANTGELFF.

The J gene is TRBJ1-5, the V gene TRBV7-2, with a tentative D call TRBD1 (5 bases). The germline V and J ends were trimmed by 2 bases and 7 bases, with 21 bases remaining between them. Per the germline V gene, CDR1 is SGHTA and CDR2 is FQGNSA. This CDR3 contains 17 residues. The CDR3 region has the DNA TGTGCCAGCAGCTTAACGACATCAGGGATTTTGTCCCAGCCCCAGCATTTT. It encodes CASSLTTSGILSQPQHF.

The CDR3: CASSVSTGAYNSPLHF. The CDR3 DNA reads TGTGCCAGCAGTGTTAGTACAGGGGCCTATAATTCACCCCTCCACTTT. V is TRBV2 and J is TRBJ1-6; 7 nucleotides line up with TRBD1. The CDR3 totals 16 residues. V was clipped by 4 bases and J by 2 bases; unmatched bases: 5. Germline V lookup: CDR1 SNHLY, CDR2 FYNNEI. The whole variable domain, remainder taken from reference TRBV2 and TRBJ1-6, is EPEVTQTPSHQVTQMGQEVILRCVPISNHLYFYWYRQILGQKVEFLVSFYNNEISEKSEIFDDQFSVERPDGSNFTLKIRSTKLEDSAMYFCASSVSTGAYNSPLHFGNGTRLTVT.

This clone came up a few times. V gene TRBV2 combines with J gene TRBJ2-7; the match to TRBD1 covers 8 bases. This CDR3 is built from 13 residues. With 5 bases clipped from V and 5 bases from J, the junction kept 5 bases outside the gene matches. The germline gives CDR1 SNHLY, CDR2 FYNNEI. CDR3 amino acids: CASSSTTGDEQYF. As DNA, the CDR3 is TGTGCCAGCAGTTCGACGACAGGGGACGAGCAGTACTTC.

This chain uses TRBV5-4 with TRBJ1-5; D perhaps matches TRBD1 (6 bases). The germline CDR1 and CDR2 sequences are SGHNT and YYREEE (reference sequence). This CDR3 comprises 15 residues. Trimming shortened V by 0 bases and J by 2 bases, and 9 bases separated the two germline ends. CDR3 loop: CASSLGGAGNQPQHF. The CDR3 region has the DNA TGTGCCAGCAGCTTGGGGGGGGCCGGCAATCAGCCCCAGCATTTT.

V usage is TRBV6-5 and J usage is TRBJ1-2; maybe TRBD1 (6 bases). The germline CDR1 and CDR2 sequences are MNHEY and SVGAGI. V gave up 4 bases and J gave up 7 bases, with 13 bases separating them. This CDR3 has 13 residues. CDR3 amino acids: CASSSQGTGGYTF. CDR3 bases: TGTGCCAGCAGTTCCCAGGGGACGGGTGGCTACACCTTC.

CDR3 DNA: TGTGCCAGCAGGGGACAGGGTTTTCGTGGGGCCAACGTCCTGACTTTC. Amino acids: CASRGQGFRGANVLTF. The chain uses TRBV28 and TRBJ2-6, with TRBD1 matching 9 bases. The CDR3 extends over 16 amino acids. J gave up 3 bases and V 6 bases, and 6 bases lay outside the gene matches. Germline V gene data show CDR1 as MDHEN and CDR2 as SYDVKM.

DNA of the CDR3: TGTGCCAGCAGTGAAGCTCTGGTTGTTAACCCCTACGAGCAGTACTTC. Amino acid sequence: CASSEALVVNPYEQYF. V and J are TRBV6-1 and TRBJ2-7; D not resolved. V lost 0 bases and J 2 bases, leaving 14 bases between the germline ends. Germline V lookup: CDR1 MNHNS, CDR2 SASEGT. The CDR3 runs 16 residues.

J is TRBJ1-1 and V is TRBV4-2; D is ambiguous. Trimming took 0 bases from V and 3 from J, leaving 11 bases between them. The CDR3 is 15 residues long. Looked up from germline, CDR1 is LGHNA and CDR2 is YNFKEQ. Written as DNA, the CDR3 is TGTGCCAGCAGCCAAGATGAGAACATGGACACTGAAGCTTTCTTT. Amino acids: CASSQDENMDTEAFF.

This chain connects TRBV9 to TRBJ2-2; TRBD2 matches at 12 bases. The CDR3 spans 13 residues. The germline V gene has CDR1 SGDLS and CDR2 YYNGEE. The ends lost 4 bases at V and 14 bases at J; junction bases unmatched: 6. CDR3 coding DNA: TGTGCCAGCAGCCCCGGACTAGCGGGGAAACTGTTTTTT. Protein sequence: CASSPGLAGKLFF.

The V and J genes are TRBV6-5 and TRBJ2-7; no clear D. CDR3 length equals 11 residues. Germline V gene sequence: CDR1 MNHEY, CDR2 SVGAGI. The V end was cut by 2 bases, the J end by 8 bases, with 7 bases between. The CDR3 DNA follows: TGTGCCAGCAGTTACGGACCCCAGCAGTACTTC. Translated, it gives CASSYGPQQYF.

The chain combines TRBV5-6 with TRBJ1-2, with unresolved D. This CDR3 spans 15 amino acids. V was shortened by 2 bases and J by 2 bases, with 13 bases between the two germline ends. The V gene's germline CDR1 is SGHDT and CDR2 YYEEEE. CDR3 sequence: CASSLFGLGNYGYTF. CDR3 DNA: TGTGCCAGCAGCTTATTTGGGCTCGGGAACTATGGCTACACCTTC.

The chain couples TRBV7-9 to TRBJ1-4; the match to TRBD1 covers 8 bases. There are 13 residues in the CDR3. The germline gives CDR1 SEHNR, CDR2 FQNEAQ (reference sequence). The V and J ends lost 5 bases and 9 bases, in that order; junction bases with no gene match: 5. Here the CDR3 reads CASSTGQGQKLFF. The CDR3 DNA reads TGTGCCAGCAGCACCGGACAGGGCCAAAAACTGTTTTTT.

The rearrangement links TRBV27 to TRBJ1-1; unclear D gene. Trimming pared 4 bases from V and 2 bases from J, leaving 17 bases between. CDR1 MNHEY and CDR2 SMNVEV come from the germline V gene (reference sequence). The CDR3 has 16 amino acids. The CDR3 region is CASSSKIGPVNTEAFF. In nucleotides, the CDR3 is TGTGCCAGCAGTTCGAAAATTGGACCCGTAAACACTGAAGCTTTCTTT.